This paragraph reports one T cell receptor (beta chain). The data belong to a study of blood T cell repertoires in COVID-19. Study at large: The United States, Italy and Spain provided the acute and convalescent COVID-19 samples.

Original processing methods: Amplified reference gene primers provided the basis for estimating nucleated cell counts. Only in-frame clones appear in the TCRdb table, and some are missing; sequencing was by immunoSEQ multiplex PCR. V and J calls and clone size come straight from that table; D and trimming were deduced from the DNA. This table has approximately 90,000 clones, roughly 78% appearing once. The CDR3 consists of 11 residues. Germline V CDR1 and CDR2: DFQATT, SNEGSKA (reference sequence). V gave up 5 bases and J gave up 4 bases, with 6 bases separating them. This clonotype was sampled from a woman older than 75 with acute or convalescent COVID-19. The chain joins TRBV20-1 to TRBJ2-1; D ambiguous. Sequenced material: peripheral blood. The CDR3 is CSAPDYNEQFF. The DNA of the CDR3 is TGCAGTGCTCCAGATTACAATGAGCAGTTCTTC.